This T cell receptor (beta chain) appears in the sequencing data of a study of human T cells and chemical hapten exposure. Trimming took 5 bases from V and 4 from J, leaving 12 bases between them. The CDR3 totals 14 residues. The germline gives CDR1 SGHRS, CDR2 YFSETQ. This clonotype was counted ten times or more. As to time point: patch test 1, 2 weeks after DPC sensitization. Treatment defined: therapeutic diphenylcyclopropenone sensitization with weekly scalp DPC. TCRdb re-derived calls from the RACE reads in MiXCR, one entry per CDR3 protein. The data show around 120,000 distinct CDR3 sequences, with 9% to 13% seen just once and about 1.4% held by the top ten.

Material: whole blood, obtained in connection with sensitization to the hapten diphenylcyclopropenone (DPC). This TCR came from a woman in her forties or fifties with alopecia areata. Some clones in this sample may be carry-over from other donors' samples. V and J are TRBV5-1 and TRBJ1-4; D unresolved. The CDR3 region has the DNA TGCGCCAGCAGACCCCAAGCGAGTAATGAAAAACTGTTTTTT. This encodes CASRPQASNEKLFF.